This entry is about one T cell receptor (beta chain). The data were obtained in a study of blood T cell repertoires in COVID-19. About the study: From the United States, Italy and Spain came samples of acute and convalescent COVID-19. Sources were T cells, B-cell-depleted T cells, or PBMCs; the material itself was cDNA or gDNA.

The protocol was immunoSEQ multiplex PCR, while the TCRdb copy is restricted to in-frame clones and leaves out a portion. The sample records under 300,000 clones, around 78% being singletons. The V gene's germline CDR1 is SGHRS and CDR2 YFSETQ. The ends lost 0 bases at V and 9 bases at J; junction bases unmatched: 3. The CDR3 totals 13 residues. The chain carries TRBV5-1 and TRBJ2-1, with 7 bases matching TRBD1. Sequencing was performed on peripheral blood. The sequence came from a man between 60 and 70 years old who had recovered from COVID-19. In nucleotides, the CDR3 is TGCGCCAGCAGCTTGGGCAGGGGGATTGAGCAGTTCTTC. Its translation: CASSLGRGIEQFF. The whole variable domain, remainder taken from reference TRBV5-1 and TRBJ2-1, is KAGVTQTPRYLIKTRGQQVTLSCSPISGHRSVSWYQQTPGQGLQFLFEYFSETQRNKGNFPGRFSGRQFSNSRSEMNVSTLELGDSALYLCASSLGRGIEQFFGPGTRLTVL.